The clone carrying this T cell receptor beta chain has only a few counts. The data belong to a study of shared clonotypes between healthy human individuals. Looking at the study overall: A few men and a couple of women, aged 18 to 49, were donors.

Only in-frame clones appear in the TCRdb table, and some are missing; sequencing was by immunoSEQ multiplex PCR. The table records around 1.4 million clones, approximately 98.5% of them present only once. V lost 2 bases, J lost 5 bases, and 7 bases lay in between. The CDR3 spans 13 residues. CDR1 MNHNY and CDR2 SVGAGI come from the germline V gene (reference sequence). The rearrangement uses TRBV6-6 and TRBJ1-5; D is unresolved. The source of this sequence is a man between 25 and 39 years old in good health. The sequenced sample consisted of naive CD4+ T cells sorted from blood. Subset noted: CD45RA+ positively selected. The CDR3 nucleotides are TGTGCCAGCAGTTACGACCGGGATCAGCCCCAGCATTTT. This codes for CASSYDRDQPQHF.